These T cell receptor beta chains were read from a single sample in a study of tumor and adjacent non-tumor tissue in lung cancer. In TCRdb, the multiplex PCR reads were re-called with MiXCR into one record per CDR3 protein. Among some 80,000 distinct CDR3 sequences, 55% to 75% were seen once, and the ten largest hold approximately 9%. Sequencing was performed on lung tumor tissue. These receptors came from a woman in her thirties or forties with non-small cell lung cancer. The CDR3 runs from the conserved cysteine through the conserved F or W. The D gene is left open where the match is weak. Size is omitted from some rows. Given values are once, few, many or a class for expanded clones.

cdr3_aa: CSVAGGLSDFYEQYF
cdr3_nt: TGCAGTGTTGCCGGGGGACTATCGGACTTCTACGAGCAGTACTTC
clone_size: -
v_call: TRBV29-1
d_call: TRBD2
j_call: TRBJ2-7

cdr3_aa: CASSASPGSSYEQYF
cdr3_nt: TGTGCCAGCAGCGCATCACCTGGAAGCTCCTACGAGCAGTACTTC
clone_size: medium-sized
v_call: TRBV11-2
d_call: -
j_call: TRBJ2-7

cdr3_aa: CACSSEGKTQYF
cdr3_nt: TGTGCCTGCAGCTCAGAGGGAAAGACACAGTACTTC
clone_size: -
v_call: TRBV11-2
d_call: -
j_call: TRBJ2-5

cdr3_aa: CASARTTSTEAFF
cdr3_nt: TGTGCCAGCGCCCGGACAACTAGCACTGAAGCTTTCTTT
clone_size: -
v_call: TRBV11-3
d_call: -
j_call: TRBJ1-1

cdr3_aa: CPSSPLSAADTRYF
cdr3_nt: TGTCCCAGCAGCCCTCTAAGCGCAGCAGATACGCGGTATTTT
clone_size: -
v_call: TRBV11-2
d_call: -
j_call: TRBJ2-3

cdr3_aa: CASRPGLAYNEQFF
cdr3_nt: TGTGCCAGCAGACCGGGACTAGCGTACAATGAGCAGTTCTTC
clone_size: many
v_call: TRBV6-5
d_call: TRBD2
j_call: TRBJ2-1

cdr3_aa: CASSYSVSQRVYSTDTQYF
cdr3_nt: TGTGCCAGCAGTTACTCGGTATCGCAGCGGGTCTACTCCACAGATACGCAGTATTTT
clone_size: many
v_call: TRBV6-2/TRBV6-3
d_call: -
j_call: TRBJ2-3

cdr3_aa: CSVGILRGDEQYF
cdr3_nt: TGCAGCGTTGGGATTCTTCGGGGGGACGAGCAATACTTC
clone_size: -
v_call: TRBV29-1
d_call: TRBD2
j_call: TRBJ2-7

cdr3_aa: CTSTLDANQFF
cdr3_nt: TGTACCAGCACCTTAGACGCAAACCAGTTCTTC
clone_size: -
v_call: TRBV11-3
d_call: -
j_call: TRBJ2-1

cdr3_aa: CSSSFGGELFF
cdr3_nt: TGTTCAAGCAGCTTCGGTGGGGAGCTGTTTTTT
clone_size: -
v_call: TRBV11-2
d_call: -
j_call: TRBJ2-2